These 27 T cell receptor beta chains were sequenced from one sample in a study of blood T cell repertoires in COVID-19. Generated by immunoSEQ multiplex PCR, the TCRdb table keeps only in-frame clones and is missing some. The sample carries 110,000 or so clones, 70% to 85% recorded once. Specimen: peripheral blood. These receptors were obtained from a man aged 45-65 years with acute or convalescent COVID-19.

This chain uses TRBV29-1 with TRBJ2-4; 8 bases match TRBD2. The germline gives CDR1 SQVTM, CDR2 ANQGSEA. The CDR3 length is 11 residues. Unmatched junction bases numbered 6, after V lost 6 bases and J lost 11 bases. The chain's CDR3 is CSVTSGSFQYF. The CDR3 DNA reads TGCAGCGTCACTAGCGGATCGTTTCAGTACTTC. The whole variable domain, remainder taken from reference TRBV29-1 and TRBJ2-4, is SAVISQKPSRDICQRGTSLTIQCQVDSQVTMMFWYRQQPGQSLTLIATANQGSEATYESGFVIDKFPISRPNLTFSTLTVSNMSPEDSSIYLCSVTSGSFQYFGAGTRLSVL.

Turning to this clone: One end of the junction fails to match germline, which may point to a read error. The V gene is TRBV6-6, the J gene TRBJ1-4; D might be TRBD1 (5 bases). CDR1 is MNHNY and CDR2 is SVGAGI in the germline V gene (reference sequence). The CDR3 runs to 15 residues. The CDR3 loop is CASSYSGPGLEELFF. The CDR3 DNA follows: TGTGCCAGCAGTTACTCGGGGCCAGGCCTTGAAGAACTGTTTTTT.

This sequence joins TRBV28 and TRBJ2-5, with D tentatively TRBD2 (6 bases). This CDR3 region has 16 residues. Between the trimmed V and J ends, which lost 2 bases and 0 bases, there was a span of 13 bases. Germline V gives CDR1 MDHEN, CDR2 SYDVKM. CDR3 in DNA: TGTGCCAGCAGTTTACAAGCGGGCGTGTACCAAGAGACCCAGTACTTC. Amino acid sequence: CASSLQAGVYQETQYF.

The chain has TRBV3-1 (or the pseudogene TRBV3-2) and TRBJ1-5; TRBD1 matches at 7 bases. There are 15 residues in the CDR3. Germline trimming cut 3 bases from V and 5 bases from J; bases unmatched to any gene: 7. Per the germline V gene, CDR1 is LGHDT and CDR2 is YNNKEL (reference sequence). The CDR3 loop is CASSQDHRGHQPQHF. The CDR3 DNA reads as TGTGCCAGCAGCCAGGATCACAGGGGACATCAGCCCCAGCATTTT.

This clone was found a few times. CDR3 sequence reads: CASRGLAGGGDTQYF. CDR3 bases: TGTGCCAGCAGGGGACTAGCGGGGGGTGGAGATACGCAGTATTTT. The chain employs TRBV6-6 and TRBJ2-3; 15 bases line up with TRBD2. The CDR3 has 15 amino acids. CDR1 is MNHNY and CDR2 is SVGAGI in the germline V gene (reference sequence). V lost 6 bases, J lost 5 bases, and 3 bases stayed unmatched.

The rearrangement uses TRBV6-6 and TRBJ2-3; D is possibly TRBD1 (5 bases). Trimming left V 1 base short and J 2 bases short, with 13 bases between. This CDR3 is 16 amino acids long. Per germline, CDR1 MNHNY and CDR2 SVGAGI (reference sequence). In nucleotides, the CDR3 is TGTGCCAGCAGTTACTTTGGGGCTTCTCCCACAGATACGCAGTATTTT. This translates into CASSYFGASPTDTQYF.

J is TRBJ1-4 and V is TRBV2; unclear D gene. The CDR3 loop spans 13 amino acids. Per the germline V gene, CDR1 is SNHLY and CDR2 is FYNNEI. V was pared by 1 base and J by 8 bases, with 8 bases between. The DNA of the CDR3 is TGTGCCAGCAGTGAAGTCCCGGAGGAAAAACTGTTTTTT. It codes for CASSEVPEEKLFF.

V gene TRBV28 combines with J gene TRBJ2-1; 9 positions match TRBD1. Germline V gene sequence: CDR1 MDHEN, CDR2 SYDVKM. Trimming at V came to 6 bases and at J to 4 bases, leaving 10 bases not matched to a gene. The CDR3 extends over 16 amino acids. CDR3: CASSPSGTGLYNEQFF. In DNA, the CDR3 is TGTGCCAGCAGCCCCTCCGGGACAGGGTTATACAATGAGCAGTTCTTC.

The CDR3 bases are TGTGCCAGCAGTAGGACAGGGCCGGATCAGCCCCAGCATTTT. Amino acid sequence: CASSRTGPDQPQHF. This rearrangement joins TRBV6-5 to TRBJ1-5, with 8 positions matching TRBD1. Germline CDR1 and CDR2: MNHEY and SVGAGI. V was clipped by 5 bases and J by 5 bases; unmatched bases: 5. The CDR3 extends over 14 amino acids.

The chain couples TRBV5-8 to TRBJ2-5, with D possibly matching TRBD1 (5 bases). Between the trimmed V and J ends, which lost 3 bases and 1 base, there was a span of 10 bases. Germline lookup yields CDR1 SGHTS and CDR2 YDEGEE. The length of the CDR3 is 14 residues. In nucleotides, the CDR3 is TGTGCCAGCAGCTCATTTACAGGCCAAGAGACCCAGTACTTC. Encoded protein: CASSSFTGQETQYF.

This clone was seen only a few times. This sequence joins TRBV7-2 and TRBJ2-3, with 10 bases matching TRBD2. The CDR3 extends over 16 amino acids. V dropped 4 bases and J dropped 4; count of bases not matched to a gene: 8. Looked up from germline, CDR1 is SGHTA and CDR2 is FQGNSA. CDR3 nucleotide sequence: TGTGCCAGCAGCTCCTACCGGAGCGGGGGGGCAGATACGCAGTATTTT. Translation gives CASSSYRSGGADTQYF.

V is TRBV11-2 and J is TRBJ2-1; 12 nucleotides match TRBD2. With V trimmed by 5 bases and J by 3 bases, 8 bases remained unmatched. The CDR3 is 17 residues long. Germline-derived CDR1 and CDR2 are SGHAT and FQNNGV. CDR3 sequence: CASSNRWGLAGYNEQFF. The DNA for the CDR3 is TGTGCCAGCAGCAACAGGTGGGGACTAGCGGGCTACAATGAGCAGTTCTTC.

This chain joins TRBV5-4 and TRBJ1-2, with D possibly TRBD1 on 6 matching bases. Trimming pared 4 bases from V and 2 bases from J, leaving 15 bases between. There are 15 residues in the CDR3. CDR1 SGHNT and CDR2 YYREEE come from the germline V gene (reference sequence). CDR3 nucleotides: TGTGCCAGCAGCCCCCCACCACAGGGAAACTATGGCTACACCTTC. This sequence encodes CASSPPPQGNYGYTF. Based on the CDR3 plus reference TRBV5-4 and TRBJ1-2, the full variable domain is ETGVTQSPTHLIKTRGQQVTLRCSSQSGHNTVSWYQQALGQGPQFIFQYYREEENGRGNFPPRFSGLQFPNYSSELNVNALELDDSALYLCASSPPPQGNYGYTFGSGTRLTVV.

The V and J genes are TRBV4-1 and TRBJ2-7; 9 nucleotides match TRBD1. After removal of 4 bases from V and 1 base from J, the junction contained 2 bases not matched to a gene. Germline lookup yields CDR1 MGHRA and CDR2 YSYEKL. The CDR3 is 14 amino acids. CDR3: CASSLDRGSYEQYF. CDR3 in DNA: TGCGCCAGCAGCCTAGACAGGGGGTCCTACGAGCAGTACTTC.

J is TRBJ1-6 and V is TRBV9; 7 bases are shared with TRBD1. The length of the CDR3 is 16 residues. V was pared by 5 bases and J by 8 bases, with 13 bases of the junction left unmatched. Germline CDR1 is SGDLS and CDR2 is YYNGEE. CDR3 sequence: CASSLTPTGFDSPLHF. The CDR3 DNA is TGTGCCAGCAGTTTAACCCCGACAGGGTTTGATTCACCCCTCCACTTT.

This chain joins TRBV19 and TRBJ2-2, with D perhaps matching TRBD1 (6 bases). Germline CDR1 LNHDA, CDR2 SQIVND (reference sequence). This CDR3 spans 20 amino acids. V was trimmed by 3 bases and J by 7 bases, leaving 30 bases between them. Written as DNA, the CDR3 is TGTGCCAGTAGTATGTGGACCCCGACACTGGGGGCGGGTGACAGCGGGGAGCTGTTTTTT. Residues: CASSMWTPTLGAGDSGELFF.

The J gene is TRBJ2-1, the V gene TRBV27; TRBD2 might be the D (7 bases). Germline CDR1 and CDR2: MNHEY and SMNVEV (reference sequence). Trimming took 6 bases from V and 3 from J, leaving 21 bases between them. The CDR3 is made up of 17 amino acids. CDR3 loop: CASSLAGAGPLYNEQFF. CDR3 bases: TGTGCCAGCAGCCTGGCGGGGGCGGGGCCCCTCTACAATGAGCAGTTCTTC.

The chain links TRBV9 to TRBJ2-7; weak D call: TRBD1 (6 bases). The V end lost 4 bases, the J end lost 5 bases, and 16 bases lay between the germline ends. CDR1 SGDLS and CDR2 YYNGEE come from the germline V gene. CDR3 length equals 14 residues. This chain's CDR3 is CASSQGSRDHEQYF. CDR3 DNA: TGTGCCAGCAGCCAGGGGAGCAGGGACCACGAGCAGTACTTC.

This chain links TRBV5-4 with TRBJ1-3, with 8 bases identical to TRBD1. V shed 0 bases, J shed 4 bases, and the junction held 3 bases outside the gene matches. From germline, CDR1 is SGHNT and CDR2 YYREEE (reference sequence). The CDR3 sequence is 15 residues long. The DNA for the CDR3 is TGTGCCAGCAGCTTGGGACAGGGGTGGGGAAACACCATATATTTT. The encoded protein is CASSLGQGWGNTIYF.

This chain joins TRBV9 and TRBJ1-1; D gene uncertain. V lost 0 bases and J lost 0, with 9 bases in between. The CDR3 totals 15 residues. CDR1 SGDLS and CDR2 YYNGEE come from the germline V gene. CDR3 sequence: CASSVVSRMNTEAFF. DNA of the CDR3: TGTGCCAGCAGCGTAGTATCGAGGATGAACACTGAAGCTTTCTTT.

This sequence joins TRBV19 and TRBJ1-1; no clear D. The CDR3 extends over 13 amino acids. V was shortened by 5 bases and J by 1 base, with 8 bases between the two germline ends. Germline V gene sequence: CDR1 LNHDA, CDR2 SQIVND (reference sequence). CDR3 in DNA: TGTGCCAGTAGTCCTAGTAAGAACACTGAAGCTTTCTTT. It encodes CASSPSKNTEAFF.

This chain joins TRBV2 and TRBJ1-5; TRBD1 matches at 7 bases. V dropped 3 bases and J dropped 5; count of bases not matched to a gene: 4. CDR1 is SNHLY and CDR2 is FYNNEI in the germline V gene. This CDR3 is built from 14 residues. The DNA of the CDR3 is TGTGCCAGCAGTGAGTGGCAGGGGGATCAGCCCCAGCATTTT. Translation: CASSEWQGDQPQHF.

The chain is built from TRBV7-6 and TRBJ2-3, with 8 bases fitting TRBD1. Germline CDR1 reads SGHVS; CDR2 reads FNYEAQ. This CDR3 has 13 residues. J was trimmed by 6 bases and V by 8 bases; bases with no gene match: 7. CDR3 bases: TGTGCCAGCGGACAGGGTCTTGGCGATACGCAGTATTTT. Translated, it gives CASGQGLGDTQYF.

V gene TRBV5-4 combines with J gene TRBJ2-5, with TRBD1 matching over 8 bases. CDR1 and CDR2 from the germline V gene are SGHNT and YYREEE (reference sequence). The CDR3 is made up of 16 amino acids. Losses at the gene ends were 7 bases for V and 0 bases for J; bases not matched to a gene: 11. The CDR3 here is CASGRRTGKDQETQYF. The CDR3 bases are TGTGCCAGCGGACGGCGGACAGGGAAGGACCAAGAGACCCAGTACTTC.

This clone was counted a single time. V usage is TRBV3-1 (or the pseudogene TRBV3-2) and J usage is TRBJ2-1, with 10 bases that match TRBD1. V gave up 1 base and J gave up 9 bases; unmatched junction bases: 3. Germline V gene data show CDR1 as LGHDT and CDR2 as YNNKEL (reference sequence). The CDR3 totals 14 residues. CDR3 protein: CASSQGQGAREQFF. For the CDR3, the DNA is TGTGCCAGCAGCCAAGGACAGGGGGCACGTGAGCAGTTCTTC.

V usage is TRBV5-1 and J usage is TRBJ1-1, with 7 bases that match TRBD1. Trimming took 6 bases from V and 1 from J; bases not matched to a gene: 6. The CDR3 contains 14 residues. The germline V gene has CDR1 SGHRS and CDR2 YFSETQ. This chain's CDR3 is CASNTGAGNTEAFF. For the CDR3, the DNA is TGCGCCAGCAATACAGGGGCTGGGAACACTGAAGCTTTCTTT.

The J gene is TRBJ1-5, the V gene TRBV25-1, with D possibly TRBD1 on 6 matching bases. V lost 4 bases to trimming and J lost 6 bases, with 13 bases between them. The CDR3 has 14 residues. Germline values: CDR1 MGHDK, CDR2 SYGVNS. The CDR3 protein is CASSGHRERQPQHF. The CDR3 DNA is TGTGCCAGCAGTGGCCACAGGGAACGTCAGCCCCAGCATTTT.